This is a list of T cell receptor beta chains from one sample in a study of T cells after somatic rescue of genetic block. Produced via immunoSEQ multiplex PCR; TCRdb's table is partial and in-frame only. The table has 88,000 or so clones, around 89% seen once. The specimen sequenced was peripheral blood mononuclear cells (PBMCs). The receptor source for this set is a woman in her late teens or twenties. Each CDR3 is given with its conserved first and last residue. Fields, in order: D gene, J gene, V gene, clone size, CDR3 protein, CDR3 DNA. The D gene is left open where the match is weak. Size is omitted from some rows. Given values are once, few, many or a class for expanded clones.

>NA|TRBJ2-7|TRBV6-4|NA
CASSDSKELVVVEQYF
TGTGCCAGCAGTGACTCGAAAGAGTTGGTAGTGGTTGAGCAGTACTTC
>TRBD1|TRBJ1-1|TRBV10-3|NA
CAISRDRGGAFF
TGTGCCATCAGTCGGGACAGGGGTGGCGCTTTCTTT
>NA|TRBJ2-1|TRBV10-3|NA
CAISSSGPRNEQFF
TGTGCCATCAGTAGTAGCGGCCCTCGGAATGAGCAGTTCTTC
>TRBD1|TRBJ2-3|TRBV5-1|NA
CASTLDRDTDTQYF
TGCGCCAGCACACTTGACAGGGACACAGATACGCAGTATTTT
>TRBD2|TRBJ2-3|TRBV5-8|NA
CASSLRLAGEDTQYF
TGTGCCAGCAGCTTGAGACTAGCGGGAGAAGATACGCAGTATTTT
>NA|TRBJ2-1|TRBV11-2|NA
CASSSNGGPPSVDEQFF
TGTGCCAGCAGTTCTAATGGGGGACCCCCATCGGTCGATGAGCAGTTCTTC
>NA|TRBJ1-4|TRBV2|once
CASSEYNEKLFF
TGTGCCAGCAGTGAATACAATGAAAAACTGTTTTTT
>NA|TRBJ1-5|TRBV30|NA
CAWSAGWQNQPQHF
TGTGCCTGGAGTGCGGGGTGGCAAAATCAGCCCCAGCATTTT
>NA|TRBJ1-2|TRBV7-2|NA
CASSFQTYGYTF
TGTGCCAGCAGCTTCCAGACATATGGCTACACCTTC
>NA|TRBJ2-3|TRBV27|NA
CASSPFAFSRTDTQYF
TGTGCCAGCAGTCCATTCGCATTTTCTCGCACAGATACGCAGTATTTT
>NA|TRBJ2-7|TRBV6-5|NA
CASSYSYGDNYEQYF
TGTGCCAGCAGTTACTCGTACGGGGATAACTACGAGCAGTACTTC
>NA|TRBJ1-1|TRBV6-5|once
CASSYIPGRTEAFF
TGTGCCAGCAGTTACATCCCAGGGCGCACTGAAGCTTTCTTT
>TRBD2|TRBJ2-3|TRBV4-2|once
CASSQYGLAGVEVTDTQYF
TGTGCCAGCAGCCAATATGGACTAGCGGGAGTCGAGGTCACAGATACGCAGTATTTT
>NA|TRBJ2-1|TRBV10-3|NA
CAISGGETSQGHEQFF
TGTGCCATCAGTGGGGGGGAGACCTCTCAAGGGCATGAGCAGTTCTTC
>NA|TRBJ2-3|TRBV7-9|NA
CASSEALRDTQYF
TGTGCCAGCAGCGAAGCCCTTCGGGATACGCAGTATTTT
>NA|TRBJ2-7|TRBV19|NA
CASSIGQPDTYEQYF
TGTGCCAGTAGTATAGGTCAGCCCGACACCTACGAGCAGTACTTC
>NA|TRBJ1-3|TRBV5-1|NA
CASSLGGQDGNTIYF
TGCGCCAGCAGCTTGGGGGGTCAAGATGGAAACACCATATATTTT
>TRBD2|TRBJ2-1|TRBV6-1|NA
CASSEEKLAGVLSNEQFF
TGTGCCAGCAGTGAAGAGAAACTAGCGGGAGTTCTGTCGAATGAGCAGTTCTTC
>NA|TRBJ2-7|TRBV12-5|NA
CASGYGHEQYF
TGTGCTAGTGGTTACGGTCACGAGCAGTACTTC
>TRBD2|TRBJ2-3|TRBV29-1|NA
CSVTSGIPTDTQYF
TGCAGCGTTACTAGCGGAATTCCCACAGATACGCAGTATTTT
>NA|TRBJ2-2|TRBV18|NA
CASSPISGPTGELFF
TGTGCCAGCTCACCAATAAGCGGACCAACCGGGGAGCTGTTTTTT
>NA|TRBJ2-7|TRBV6-1|NA
CATSGSRYEQYF
TGTGCCACCTCCGGGAGTCGCTACGAGCAGTACTTC
>NA|TRBJ2-5|TRBV14|NA
CASSRFLQETQYF
TGTGCCAGCAGCCGGTTTCTCCAAGAGACCCAGTACTTC
>NA|TRBJ1-1|TRBV7-2|NA
CASSSVLGPSEAFF
TGTGCCAGCAGCTCCGTCCTCGGGCCTTCGGAAGCTTTCTTT
>NA|TRBJ2-5|TRBV19|NA
CASSIDKQGVETQYF
TGTGCCAGTAGTATAGACAAACAGGGAGTGGAGACCCAGTACTTC
>TRBD2|TRBJ2-3|TRBV6-4|few
CASSDSSSGDSTDTQYF
TGTGCCAGCAGTGACTCGTCTAGCGGTGATAGCACAGATACGCAGTATTTT